This T cell receptor beta chain was documented in a study of blood T cell repertoires in COVID-19. Study as a whole: The study drew acute and convalescent COVID-19 samples from the United States, Italy and Spain. Sample material is recorded as cDNA or gDNA derived from T cells, B-cell-depleted T cells, or PBMCs.

Recruited during active infection, patients (from Seattle) were subsequently followed longitudinally. Methods used by the authors: Amplified reference gene primers provided the basis for estimating nucleated cell counts. The data were produced by immunoSEQ multiplex PCR, yet TCRdb's version contains in-frame clones alone and is incomplete. That table is the source of V, J and clone size, and D and trimming were worked out from the DNA. Here the sample spans about 480,000 clones, 70% to 90% being singletons. This clone was seen a handful of times. The sequence derives from a woman aged 45-60 years with COVID-19, enrolled during active disease. The sequencing input was peripheral blood.

This CDR3 is CASSPGAGATYEQYF. The CDR3 nucleotides read TGTGCCAGCAGCCCAGGGGCAGGGGCGACCTACGAGCAGTACTTC. This sequence joins TRBV3-1 (or the pseudogene TRBV3-2) and TRBJ2-7; possibly TRBD1 for D (6 bases). The CDR3 sequence is 15 residues long. Per germline, CDR1 LGHDT and CDR2 YNNKEL (reference sequence). Trimming shortened V by 4 bases and J by 2 bases, and 15 bases separated the two germline ends.